The 23 T cell receptor beta chains below all came from one sample that was sequenced in a study of OX40 agonist ivuxolimab in advanced cancers. The table came from immunoSEQ multiplex PCR; TCRdb's copy has only in-frame clones and leaves some out. The sample lists around 53,000 clones, roughly nine tenths occurring once. The sample consisted of CD4+ or CD8+ T cells sorted from blood, taken in a trial of the OX40 agonist ivuxolimab. These TCRs come from an adult with an advanced solid tumor such as melanoma, head and neck, liver or kidney cancer.

The chain joins TRBV19 to TRBJ2-7; 8 nucleotides align to TRBD1. CDR1 and CDR2 from the germline V gene are LNHDA and SQIVND (reference sequence). The CDR3 spans 14 residues. Trimming removed 1 base from V and 6 bases from J; junction bases left unmatched: 5. The DNA of the CDR3 is TGTGCCAGTAGTATAGCCGGACAGGGCCGCGAGCAGTACTTC. This codes for CASSIAGQGREQYF.

The rearrangement joins TRBV19 to TRBJ1-1; no reliable D call. V lost 3 bases and J lost 1, with 6 bases in between. CDR1 and CDR2 from the germline V gene are LNHDA and SQIVND (reference sequence). The CDR3 is 13 residues long. CDR3 bases: TGTGCCAGTAGTATGGCACCGAACACTGAAGCTTTCTTT. Amino acid sequence: CASSMAPNTEAFF.

This chain links TRBV27 with TRBJ1-4; 7 bases agree with TRBD1. CDR1 is MNHEY, CDR2 SMNVEV, per germline (reference sequence). J lost 0 bases, V lost 5 bases, and 9 bases had no gene match. This CDR3 is 17 amino acids long. CDR3 coding DNA: TGTGCCAGCAGTCGACAGGGCCCGCTTGCAACTAATGAAAAACTGTTTTTT. It codes for CASSRQGPLATNEKLFF.

CDR3 amino acids: CASSPKNRQGMYQETQYF. Here the CDR3 DNA reads TGTGCCAGCAGCCCCAAGAACCGACAGGGGATGTACCAAGAGACCCAGTACTTC. The chain joins TRBV5-6 to TRBJ2-5; 8 bases match TRBD1. Losses at the gene ends were 4 bases for V and 0 bases for J; bases not matched to a gene: 14. Germline CDR1 SGHDT, CDR2 YYEEEE. This CDR3 spans 18 amino acids.

This clone has a handful of counts. V gene TRBV2 combines with J gene TRBJ2-2; the D is unclear. Trimming removed 7 bases at V and 2 bases at J, with 8 bases between. Germline lookup yields CDR1 SNHLY and CDR2 FYNNEI. The CDR3 extends over 13 amino acids. CDR3 coding DNA: TGTGCCAGCAAGCAGGATAACACCGGGGAGCTGTTTTTT. Translating it yields CASKQDNTGELFF.

The chain links TRBV6-5 to TRBJ2-3; 13 positions agree with TRBD2. CDR3 length: 15 amino acids. CDR1 MNHEY and CDR2 SVGAGI come from the germline V gene. V was clipped by 6 bases and J by 7 bases; unmatched bases: 7. In DNA, the CDR3 is TGTGCCAGCAGGACGAGACTAGCGGGGGGTCATACGCAGTATTTT. Translated, it gives CASRTRLAGGHTQYF.

The rearrangement links TRBV5-4 to TRBJ2-7, with a tentative D call TRBD1 (5 bases). The CDR3 has 15 amino acids. The V gene's germline CDR1 is SGHNT and CDR2 YYREEE (reference sequence). V lost 4 bases, J lost 0 bases, and 14 bases lay in between. The DNA of the CDR3 is TGTGCCAGCAGCCAAGTTGACAGTCCCTCCTACGAGCAGTACTTC. Its protein product is CASSQVDSPSYEQYF.

This rearrangement joins TRBV19 to TRBJ2-7, with D possibly matching TRBD2 (5 bases). The V gene's germline CDR1 is LNHDA and CDR2 SQIVND (reference sequence). This CDR3 spans 11 amino acids. Trimming left V 6 bases short and J 7 bases short, with 10 bases between. The CDR3 bases are TGTGCCAGTAGGAGGGATAGGGAGCAGTACTTC. It encodes CASRRDREQYF.

The V gene is TRBV18, the J gene TRBJ2-1; the D gene is possibly TRBD1 (5 bases). The CDR3 is 13 amino acids. With 2 bases removed from V and 5 bases from J, the gap between germline ends came to 7 bases. CDR1 and CDR2 (germline): KGHSH, LQKENI. The CDR3 bases are TGTGCCAGCTCACCATTCAGGGACAATGAGCAGTTCTTC. It specifies CASSPFRDNEQFF.

The chain joins TRBV5-1 to TRBJ2-7, with a possible D match to TRBD1 (7 bases). Germline CDR1 is SGHRS and CDR2 is YFSETQ. The CDR3 has 16 amino acids. Trimming removed 0 bases at V and 2 bases at J, with 15 bases between. The CDR3 bases are TGCGCCAGCAGCTTGGCCGTCAGGGGGGTAACCTACGAGCAGTACTTC. Its translation: CASSLAVRGVTYEQYF.

This chain uses TRBV6-1 with TRBJ2-6; 9 nucleotides match TRBD1. Germline V gives CDR1 MNHNS, CDR2 SASEGT. After removal of 3 bases from V and 3 bases from J, the junction contained 6 bases not matched to a gene. The CDR3 sequence is 17 residues long. CDR3 DNA: TGTGCCAGCAGTGAGCAAACAGGGGGCTTTGGGGCCAACGTCCTGACTTTC. Encoded protein: CASSEQTGGFGANVLTF.

The chain is built from TRBV9 and TRBJ2-2; D not resolved. This CDR3 comprises 14 residues. CDR1 and CDR2 from the germline V gene are SGDLS and YYNGEE. Trimming pared 3 bases from V and 3 bases from J, leaving 9 bases between. The CDR3 DNA sequence: TGTGCCAGCAGCGACTGGGTACACACCGGGGAGCTGTTTTTT. Translation gives CASSDWVHTGELFF.

The chain employs TRBV2 and TRBJ2-3; 8 bases map to TRBD2. V lost 7 bases and J lost 3; bases outside the gene matches: 9. Per germline, CDR1 SNHLY and CDR2 FYNNEI. The CDR3 spans 15 residues. The CDR3 sequence: CASNPERGPTDTQYF. The CDR3 nucleotides are TGTGCCAGCAACCCTGAGCGGGGGCCTACAGATACGCAGTATTTT.

The V and J genes are TRBV5-8 and TRBJ2-2, with D tentatively TRBD2 (5 bases). Trimming left V 7 bases short and J 0 bases short, with 19 bases between. This CDR3 is built from 17 residues. Germline V CDR1 and CDR2: SGHTS, YDEGEE. In DNA, the CDR3 is TGTGCCAGCGTCTTTGCGTTGAGGGTTACGAACACCGGGGAGCTGTTTTTT. Translating it yields CASVFALRVTNTGELFF. The full variable domain, its missing parts supplied by reference TRBV5-8 and TRBJ2-2, is EAGVTQSPTHLIKTRGQQATLRCSPISGHTSVYWYQQALGLGLQFLLWYDEGEERNRGNFPPRFSGRQFPNYSSELNVNALELEDSALYLCASVFALRVTNTGELFFGEGSRLTVL.

With respect to this clone: The limits of the CDR3 on the DNA are not certain, so only TCRdb's listed CDR3 is given. J is TRBJ1-1 and V is TRBV6-5; the table's D call TRBD1 went unverified against the DNA. The CDR3 is 14 residues long, counting both termini. Germline values: CDR1 MNHEY, CDR2 SVGAGI. The CDR3 is CASSYTVGTGSGFF.

The chain is built from TRBV27 and TRBJ1-3; D remains ambiguous. The CDR3 is 13 residues long. Trimming removed 2 bases from V and 4 bases from J, with 6 bases in between. Germline CDR1 and CDR2: MNHEY and SMNVEV (reference sequence). The DNA for the CDR3 is TGTGCCAGCAGTTTACTCAGGGGAAACACCATATATTTT. Protein product: CASSLLRGNTIYF.

This chain joins TRBV2 and TRBJ1-5; a weak D match, TRBD1 (6 bases). Germline V gene lookup returns CDR1 SNHLY and CDR2 FYNNEI. The V end lost 0 bases, the J end lost 5 bases, and 17 bases lay between the germline ends. This CDR3 is built from 17 residues. Written as DNA, the CDR3 is TGTGCCAGCAGTGAAGCACCGGACAGAGTACAAGATCAGCCCCAGCATTTT. This codes for CASSEAPDRVQDQPQHF.

This sequence joins TRBV11-2 and TRBJ1-3, with D possibly being TRBD1 (5 bases). The CDR3 extends over 14 amino acids. The V gene's germline CDR1 is SGHAT and CDR2 FQNNGV. The V end was cut by 4 bases, the J end by 6 bases, with 13 bases between. CDR3 loop: CASSWDGAENTIYF. CDR3 bases: TGTGCCAGCAGCTGGGACGGTGCTGAAAACACCATATATTTT.

Here the CDR3 DNA reads TGTGCCTGGAGTGGTGGGGAACGGCAGCCCCAGCATTTT. This codes for CAWSGGERQPQHF. The chain recombines TRBV30 with TRBJ1-5; D is uncertain. Germline V CDR1 and CDR2: GTSNPN, SVGIG (reference sequence). The V gene lost 1 base and the J gene lost 7 bases, with 11 bases spanning the gap. CDR3 size: 13 residues.

The chain carries TRBV6-5 and TRBJ1-1; 7 nucleotides match TRBD1. This CDR3 region has 15 residues. J was trimmed by 1 base and V by 6 bases; bases with no gene match: 8. CDR1 is MNHEY and CDR2 is SVGAGI in the germline V gene. CDR3 nucleotide sequence: TGTGCCAGCAGCTCCTCGGACAGGAAGAACACTGAAGCTTTCTTT. Residues: CASSSSDRKNTEAFF.

The chain carries TRBV7-3 and TRBJ2-3; tentatively, D is TRBD2 (6 bases). Trimming removed 7 bases at V and 0 bases at J, with 14 bases between. The V gene's germline CDR1 is SGHTA and CDR2 FQGTGA. The CDR3 runs to 15 residues. The CDR3, as DNA: TGTGCCAGCAACATCCCCGGGACTAGCACAGATACGCAGTATTTT. This sequence encodes CASNIPGTSTDTQYF.

The chain is built from TRBV5-6 and TRBJ2-3; D is ambiguous. V gave up 0 bases and J gave up 2 bases, with 22 bases separating them. The CDR3 is 19 residues long. Germline assignment: CDR1 SGHDT and CDR2 YYEEEE. CDR3: CASSLVRPRVLVNTDTQYF. CDR3 in DNA: TGTGCCAGCAGCTTGGTTAGGCCTCGTGTTCTCGTAAACACAGATACGCAGTATTTT.

The chain has TRBV2 and TRBJ1-6; unclear D gene. Germline V CDR1 and CDR2: SNHLY, FYNNEI. The CDR3 covers 14 residues. The CDR3 loop is CAIKTDPNNSPLHF. The CDR3 bases are TGTGCAATAAAAACGGACCCGAATAATTCACCCCTCCACTTT.